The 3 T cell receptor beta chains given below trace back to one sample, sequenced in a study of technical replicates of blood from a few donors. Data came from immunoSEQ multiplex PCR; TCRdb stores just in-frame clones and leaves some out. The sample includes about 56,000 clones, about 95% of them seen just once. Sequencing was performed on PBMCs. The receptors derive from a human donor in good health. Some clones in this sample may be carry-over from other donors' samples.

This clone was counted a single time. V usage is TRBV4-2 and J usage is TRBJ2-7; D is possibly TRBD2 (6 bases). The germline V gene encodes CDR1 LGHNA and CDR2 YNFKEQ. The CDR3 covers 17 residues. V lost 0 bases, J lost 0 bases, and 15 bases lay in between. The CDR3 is CASSQENGLLSSYEQYF. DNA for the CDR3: TGTGCCAGCAGCCAAGAGAACGGACTACTTAGCTCCTACGAGCAGTACTTC.

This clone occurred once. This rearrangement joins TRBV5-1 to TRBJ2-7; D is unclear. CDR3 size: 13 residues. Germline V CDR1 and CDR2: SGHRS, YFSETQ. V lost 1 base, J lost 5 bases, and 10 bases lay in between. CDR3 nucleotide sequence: TGCGCCAGCAGCTTGTTTCTGTCGGACGAGCAGTACTTC. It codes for CASSLFLSDEQYF. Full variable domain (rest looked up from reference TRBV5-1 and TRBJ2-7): KAGVTQTPRYLIKTRGQQVTLSCSPISGHRSVSWYQQTPGQGLQFLFEYFSETQRNKGNFPGRFSGRQFSNSRSEMNVSTLELGDSALYLCASSLFLSDEQYFGPGTRLTVT.

This chain's CDR3 is CASSHQADRVNEKLFF. CDR3 sequence (DNA): TGCGCCAGCAGCCACCAGGCCGACAGGGTTAATGAAAAACTGTTTTTT. The genes are TRBV4-3 and TRBJ1-4, with 7 nucleotides matching TRBD1. The CDR3 loop spans 16 amino acids. Germline trimming cut 3 bases from V and 4 bases from J; bases unmatched to any gene: 8. Germline V gives CDR1 LGHNA, CDR2 YSLEER.